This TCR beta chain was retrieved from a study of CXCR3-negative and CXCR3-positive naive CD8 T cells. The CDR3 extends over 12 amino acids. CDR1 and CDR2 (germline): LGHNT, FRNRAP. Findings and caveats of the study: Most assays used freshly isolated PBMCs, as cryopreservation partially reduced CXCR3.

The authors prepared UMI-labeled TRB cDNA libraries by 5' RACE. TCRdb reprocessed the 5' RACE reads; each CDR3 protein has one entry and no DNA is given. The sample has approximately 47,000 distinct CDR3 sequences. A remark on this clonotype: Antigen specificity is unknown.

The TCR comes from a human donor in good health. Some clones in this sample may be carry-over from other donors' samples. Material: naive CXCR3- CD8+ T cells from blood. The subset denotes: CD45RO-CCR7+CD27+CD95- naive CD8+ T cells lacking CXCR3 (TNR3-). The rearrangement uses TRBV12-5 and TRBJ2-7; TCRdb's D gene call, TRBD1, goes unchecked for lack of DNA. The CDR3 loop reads CASGTGPLEQYF. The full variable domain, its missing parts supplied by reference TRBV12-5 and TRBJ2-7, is DARVTQTPRHKVTEMGQEVTMRCQPILGHNTVFWYRQTMMQGLELLAYFRNRAPLDDSGMPKDRFSAEMPDATLATLKIQPSEPRDSAVYFCASGTGPLEQYFGPGTRLTVT.